The present T cell receptor (beta chain) was sequenced within a study of shared T cell receptors in the human thymus (TCRdb year 2021). Study-wide context: The study examined how self-reactive, shared T-cell receptor alpha chains are generated in the human thymus.

With regard to this clone: Its antigen has not been determined. Base quality data are lacking; no much larger clone is found one base away.

The CDR3 runs 18 amino acids, cysteine and phenylalanine included. The only DNA kept is the CDR3, 54 bases in frame from the first base. After removal of 0 bases from V and 7 bases from J, the junction retains 10 bases not matched to a gene. Via the germline V gene, CDR1 is SGHDT and CDR2 YYEEEE. The library was made by the immunoSEQ multiplex PCR assay. TCRdb's version of the immuneACCESS table is confined to in-frame rearrangements and falls short of the full clone set. An unresolved V gene accounts for under half of the shortfall where checked; the remainder is of unknown origin. Present in this sample are approximately 580,000 clones, around 78% of which were seen just once. The top ten constitute about 0.014% of the sample. The same specimen was also included in a second study, on human thymus T cells. As described in the second report: Donors were immunologically healthy infants undergoing open corrective cardiac surgery for congenital heart defects in Finland. Thymus tissue was collected as surgical resects that were removed during corrective cardiac surgery. Both the thymic and the peripheral blood repertoires appeared to show biased V and J gene segment usage. The related research reported highly overlapping thymic TCR repertoires among unrelated individuals. The study described the TCR alpha and beta repertoires in about eight infant thymus samples and a few matching peripheral blood samples. The cohort included more than 5 male and two female infants, with donor ages spanning 7 to 244 days. Thymocytes were mechanically released from the tissue and were stored as pellets of about 8.5-31 million cells at -70 degrees C. A QIAsymphony instrument was used to extract genomic DNA from the frozen cell pellets. Using the immunoSEQ multiplex PCR assay, the TCRB and TCRAD loci were amplified from a standardized quantity of quality-controlled genomic DNA. Amplicons spanned the V(D)J region at a length sufficient to cover the CDR3 and identify V and J genes. The commercial immunoSEQ service was used to sequence amplicons on an Illumina platform. Primer bias and sequencing errors were corrected using previously described methods, and TCRAD and TCRB definitions followed the IMGT database. Analysis of the repertoires was done with immunoSEQ Analyzer 3.0 and VDJTools and included basic statistics, V/J segment usage, diversity estimates, rarefaction and pairwise overlap. Chao1, ChaoE, Efron-Thisted, Shannon and inverse Simpson indices were used to estimate diversity, which was also estimated on datasets down-sampled to the smallest sample. For repertoire overlap, CDR3 nucleotide sequence, V gene and J gene had to match strictly, and clustering was done by Jaccard-based multidimensional scaling. On average, thymus samples gave 750,000 to 1,000,000 unique TCRB clonotypes, whereas blood samples gave around 80,000.

The receptor chain draws on TRBV5-6 and TRBJ2-2; 12 junctional bases match TRBD2. This sequence originates from a boy younger than two with a congenital heart defect. Donor details come from another sample of the same person, matched by shared clones. Source material: thymocytes. The CDR3 region: CASSLGGGLAGWNGELFF. The DNA reads TGTGCCAGCAGCTTGGGAGGTGGACTAGCGGGATGGAACGGGGAGCTGTTTTTT.